This T cell receptor beta chain was identified in a study of post-analysis software for immune sequencing data. Study information: Multiple sclerosis in the patients followed relapsing-remitting, secondary progressive and progressive-relapsing courses. Notes on the study in general: Controls showed significantly higher normalized Chao1 diversity than did multiple sclerosis patients. Strong co-clustering by F measure was evident for samples that had been prepared in the same batch. With TRBV5-6, TRBV5-1 and TRBV20-1 included, a handful of TRBV segments were more frequent in patients than in controls.

This clonotype was counted a few times. Its specificity is not known. Unique molecular identifiers were built into the TCR beta cDNA libraries. Via MiXCR, TCRdb re-called the PCR reads, giving one row per CDR3 protein. Of fewer than 700,000 distinct CDR3 sequences listed, roughly 47% are singletons. Germline values: CDR1 MNHEY, CDR2 SMNVEV (reference sequence). V gave up 3 bases and J gave up 7 bases, with 6 bases separating them. The CDR3 has 12 amino acids. V usage is TRBV27 and J usage is TRBJ2-2, with no clear D. The receptor was isolated from a girl under 18 with multiple sclerosis. The material sequenced was blood. CDR3 sequence: CASSFSGGELFF. DNA of the CDR3: TGTGCCAGCAGTTTTAGTGGCGGGGAGCTGTTTTTT.